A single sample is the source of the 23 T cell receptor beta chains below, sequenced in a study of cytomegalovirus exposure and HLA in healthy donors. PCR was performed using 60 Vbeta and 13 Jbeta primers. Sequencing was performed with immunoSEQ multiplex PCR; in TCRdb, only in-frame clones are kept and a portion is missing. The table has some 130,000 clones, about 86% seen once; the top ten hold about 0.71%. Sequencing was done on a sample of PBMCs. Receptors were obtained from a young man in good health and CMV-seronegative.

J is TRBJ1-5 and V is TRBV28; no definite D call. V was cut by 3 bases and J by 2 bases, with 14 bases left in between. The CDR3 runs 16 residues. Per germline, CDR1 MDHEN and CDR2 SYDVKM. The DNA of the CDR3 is TGTGCCAGCAGTTTCCTAAACCCGCTTGGCAATCAGCCCCAGCATTTT. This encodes CASSFLNPLGNQPQHF.

CDR3 protein: CASSSGGTYEQYF. CDR3 bases: TGCGCCAGCAGCAGCGGGGGGACCTACGAGCAGTACTTC. The chain links TRBV5-1 to TRBJ2-7; 9 bases align to TRBD2. Germline values: CDR1 SGHRS, CDR2 YFSETQ. With 4 bases clipped from V and 2 bases from J, the junction kept 1 base outside the gene matches. This CDR3 contains 13 residues.

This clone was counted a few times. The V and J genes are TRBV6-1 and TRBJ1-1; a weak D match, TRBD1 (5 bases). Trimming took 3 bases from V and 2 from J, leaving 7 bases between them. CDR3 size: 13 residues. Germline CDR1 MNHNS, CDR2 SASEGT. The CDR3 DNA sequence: TGTGCCAGCAGTGAGACAGCTAACACTGAAGCTTTCTTT. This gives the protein CASSETANTEAFF.

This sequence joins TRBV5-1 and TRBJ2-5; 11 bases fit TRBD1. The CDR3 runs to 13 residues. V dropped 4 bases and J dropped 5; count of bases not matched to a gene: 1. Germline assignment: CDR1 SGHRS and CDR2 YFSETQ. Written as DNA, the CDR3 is TGCGCCAGCAGCAGGACAGGGGGCGAGACCCAGTACTTC. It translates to CASSRTGGETQYF.

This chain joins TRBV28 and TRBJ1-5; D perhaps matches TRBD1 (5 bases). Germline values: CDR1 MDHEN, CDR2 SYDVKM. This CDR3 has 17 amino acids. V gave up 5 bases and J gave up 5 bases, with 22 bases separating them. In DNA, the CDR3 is TGTGCCAGCAGTCCCTACCCTTGGCCGCGGGGGGATCAGCCCCAGCATTTT. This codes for CASSPYPWPRGDQPQHF.

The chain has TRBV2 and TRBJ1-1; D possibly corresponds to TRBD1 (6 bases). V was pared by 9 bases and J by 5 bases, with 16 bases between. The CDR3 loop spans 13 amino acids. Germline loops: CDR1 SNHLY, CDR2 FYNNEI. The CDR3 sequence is CARKNRDRTEAFF. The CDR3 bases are TGTGCCAGGAAAAACAGGGATCGGACTGAAGCTTTCTTT. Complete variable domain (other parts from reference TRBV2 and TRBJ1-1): EPEVTQTPSHQVTQMGQEVILRCVPISNHLYFYWYRQILGQKVEFLVSFYNNEISEKSEIFDDQFSVERPDGSNFTLKIRSTKLEDSAMYFCARKNRDRTEAFFGQGTRLTVV.

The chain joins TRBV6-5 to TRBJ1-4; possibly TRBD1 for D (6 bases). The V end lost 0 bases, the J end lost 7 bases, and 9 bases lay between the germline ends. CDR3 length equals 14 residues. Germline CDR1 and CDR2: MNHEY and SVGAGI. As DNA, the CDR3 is TGTGCCAGCAGTTACTCGAACAGGGTTGAAAAACTGTTTTTT. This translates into CASSYSNRVEKLFF.

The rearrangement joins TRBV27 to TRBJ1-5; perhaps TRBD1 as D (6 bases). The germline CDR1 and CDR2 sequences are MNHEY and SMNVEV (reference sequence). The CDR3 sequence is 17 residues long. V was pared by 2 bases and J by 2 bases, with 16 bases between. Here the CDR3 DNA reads TGTGCCAGCAGTTTAACGACGATAGGGGGGGGCAATCAGCCCCAGCATTTT. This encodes CASSLTTIGGGNQPQHF.

CDR3 residues: CASSQDGTGEAFF. The CDR3 DNA sequence: TGCGCCAGCAGCCAAGATGGGACAGGCGAAGCTTTCTTT. The chain carries TRBV4-3 and TRBJ1-1; 8 bases agree with TRBD1. Germline V CDR1 and CDR2: LGHNA, YSLEER. The CDR3 is 13 amino acids. V was pared by 0 bases and J by 8 bases, with 2 bases of the junction left unmatched.

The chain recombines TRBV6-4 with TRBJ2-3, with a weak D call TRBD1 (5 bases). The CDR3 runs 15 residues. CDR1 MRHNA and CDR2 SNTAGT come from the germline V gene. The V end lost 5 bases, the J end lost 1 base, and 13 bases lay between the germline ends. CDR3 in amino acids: CASSIRAYGTDTQYF. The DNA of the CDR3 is TGTGCCAGCAGTATCAGGGCCTACGGCACAGATACGCAGTATTTT.

The CDR3 spells CASSLQGMSHEQYF. The CDR3 coding sequence is TGCGCCAGCAGCCTACAGGGGATGTCTCACGAGCAGTACTTC. The chain combines TRBV4-1 with TRBJ2-7; 7 positions agree with TRBD1. V lost 4 bases to trimming and J lost 5 bases; unmatched junction nucleotides: 8. The CDR3 runs to 14 residues. Germline V gene lookup returns CDR1 MGHRA and CDR2 YSYEKL.

CDR3: CASSQVMGHEAFF. CDR3 coding DNA: TGCGCCAGCAGCCAAGTTATGGGCCATGAAGCTTTCTTT. This chain links TRBV4-1 with TRBJ1-1; no reliable D call. V was pared by 1 base and J by 7 bases, with 10 bases between. The CDR3 spans 13 residues. Germline V gene lookup returns CDR1 MGHRA and CDR2 YSYEKL.

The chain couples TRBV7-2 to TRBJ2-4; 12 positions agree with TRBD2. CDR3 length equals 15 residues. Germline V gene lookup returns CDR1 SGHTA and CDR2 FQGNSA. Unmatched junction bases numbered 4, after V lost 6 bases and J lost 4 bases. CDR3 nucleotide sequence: TGTGCCAGCAGACTCGGACTAGCGGGGAAAAACATTCAGTACTTC. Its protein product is CASRLGLAGKNIQYF.

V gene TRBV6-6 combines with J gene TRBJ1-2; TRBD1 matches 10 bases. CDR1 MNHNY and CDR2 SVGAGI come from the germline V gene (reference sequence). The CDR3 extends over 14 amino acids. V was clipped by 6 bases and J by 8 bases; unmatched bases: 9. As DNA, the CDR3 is TGTGCCAGCAGCCGGACCGGACAGGGGGACGGCTACACCTTC. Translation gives CASSRTGQGDGYTF.

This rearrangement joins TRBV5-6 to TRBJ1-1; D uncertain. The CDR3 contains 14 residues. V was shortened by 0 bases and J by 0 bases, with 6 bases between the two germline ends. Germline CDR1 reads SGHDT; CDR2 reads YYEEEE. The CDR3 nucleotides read TGTGCCAGCAGCTTGGGGACTTTGAACACTGAAGCTTTCTTT. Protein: CASSLGTLNTEAFF.

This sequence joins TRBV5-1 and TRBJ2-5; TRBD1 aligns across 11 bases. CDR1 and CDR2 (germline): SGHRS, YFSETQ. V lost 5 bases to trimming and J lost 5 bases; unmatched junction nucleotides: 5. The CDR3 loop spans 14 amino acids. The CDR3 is CASRLDRGLETQYF. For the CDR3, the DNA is TGCGCCAGCAGACTGGACAGGGGGCTTGAGACCCAGTACTTC.

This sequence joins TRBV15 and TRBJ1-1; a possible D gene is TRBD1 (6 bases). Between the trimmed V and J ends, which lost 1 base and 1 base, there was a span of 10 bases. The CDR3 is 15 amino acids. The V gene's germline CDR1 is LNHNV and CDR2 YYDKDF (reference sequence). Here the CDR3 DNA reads TGTGCCACCAGCAGAGCCACGGGACAGAACACTGAAGCTTTCTTT. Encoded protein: CATSRATGQNTEAFF.

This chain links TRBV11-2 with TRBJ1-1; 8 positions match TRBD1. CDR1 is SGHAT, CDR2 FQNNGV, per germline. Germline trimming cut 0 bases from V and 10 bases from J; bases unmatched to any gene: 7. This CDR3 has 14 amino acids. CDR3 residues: CASSLDRGPFRAFF. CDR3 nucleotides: TGTGCCAGCAGCTTAGACAGGGGGCCCTTTAGAGCTTTCTTT.

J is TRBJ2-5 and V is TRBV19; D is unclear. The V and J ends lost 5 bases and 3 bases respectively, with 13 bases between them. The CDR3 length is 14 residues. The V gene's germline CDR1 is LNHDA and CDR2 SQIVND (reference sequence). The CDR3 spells CASSFLGSKETQYF. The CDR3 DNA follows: TGTGCCAGTAGTTTTCTTGGCAGTAAAGAGACCCAGTACTTC.

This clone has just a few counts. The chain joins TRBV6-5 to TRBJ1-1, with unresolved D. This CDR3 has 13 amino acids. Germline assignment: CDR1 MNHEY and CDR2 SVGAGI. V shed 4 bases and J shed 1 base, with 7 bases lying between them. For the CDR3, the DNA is TGTGCCAGCAGTTCCCCGTCGAACACTGAAGCTTTCTTT. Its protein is CASSSPSNTEAFF.

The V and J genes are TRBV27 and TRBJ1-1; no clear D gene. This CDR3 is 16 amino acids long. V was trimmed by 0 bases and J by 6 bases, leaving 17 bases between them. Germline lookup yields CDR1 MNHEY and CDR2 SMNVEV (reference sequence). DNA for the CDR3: TGTGCCAGCAGTTTATCGGCTGCAGCCCCGGCGGCTGAAGCTTTCTTT. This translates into CASSLSAAAPAAEAFF.

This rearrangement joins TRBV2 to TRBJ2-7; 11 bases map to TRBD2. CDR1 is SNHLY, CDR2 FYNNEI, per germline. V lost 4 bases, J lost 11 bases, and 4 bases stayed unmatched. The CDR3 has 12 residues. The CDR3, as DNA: TGTGCCAGCAGTGGAACGACTAGCGGGGAGTACTTC. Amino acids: CASSGTTSGEYF. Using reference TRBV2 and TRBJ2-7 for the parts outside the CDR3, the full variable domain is EPEVTQTPSHQVTQMGQEVILRCVPISNHLYFYWYRQILGQKVEFLVSFYNNEISEKSEIFDDQFSVERPDGSNFTLKIRSTKLEDSAMYFCASSGTTSGEYFGPGTRLTVT.

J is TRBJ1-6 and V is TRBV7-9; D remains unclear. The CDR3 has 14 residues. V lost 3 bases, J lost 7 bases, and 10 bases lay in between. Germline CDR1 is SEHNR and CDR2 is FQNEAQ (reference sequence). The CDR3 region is CASSFHGGNSPLHF. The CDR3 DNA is TGTGCCAGCAGCTTTCACGGCGGAAATTCACCCCTCCACTTT.